One sample yielded the 20 T cell receptor beta chains listed below, sequenced in a study of blood T cell repertoires in COVID-19. Produced via immunoSEQ multiplex PCR; TCRdb's table is partial and in-frame only. The sample includes around 31,000 clones, about 88% of them seen just once. Sequencing was performed on peripheral blood. The receptors derive from a man older than 75 with acute or convalescent COVID-19.

This chain joins TRBV28 and TRBJ2-7; possible D gene TRBD2, 5 bases. Looked up from germline, CDR1 is MDHEN and CDR2 is SYDVKM. V was cut by 7 bases and J by 5 bases, with 18 bases left in between. The CDR3 has 14 amino acids. The CDR3 sequence: CASTTSMSWHEQYF. The CDR3 DNA sequence: TGTGCCAGCACCACTAGTATGAGTTGGCACGAGCAGTACTTC. Full variable domain (outside the CDR3, taken from reference TRBV28 and TRBJ2-7): DVKVTQSSRYLVKRTGEKVFLECVQDMDHENMFWYRQDPGLGLRLIYFSYDVKMKEKGDIPEGYSVSREKKERFSLILESASTNQTSMYLCASTTSMSWHEQYFGPGTRLTVT.

J is TRBJ2-6 and V is TRBV28, with D possibly being TRBD2 (5 bases). The CDR3 is 15 residues long. Deletions cut 4 bases from V and 2 bases from J, with 9 bases between. Germline V gene lookup returns CDR1 MDHEN and CDR2 SYDVKM. CDR3 DNA: TGTGCCAGCAGTTCTCGGAGGACTGGGGCCAACGTCCTGACTTTC. Translating it yields CASSSRRTGANVLTF.

With regard to this clone: The sample carries other DNA sequences with the same CDR3. The V gene is TRBV3-1 (or the pseudogene TRBV3-2), the J gene TRBJ2-3; possible D gene TRBD2, 6 bases. Germline lookup yields CDR1 LGHDT and CDR2 YNNKEL (reference sequence). The CDR3 totals 14 residues. The ends were cut back, 3 bases at V and 0 bases at J, with 7 bases in the middle. CDR3 coding DNA: TGTGCCAGCAGCCAGGGGACTAGCACAGATACGCAGTATTTT. Its translation is CASSQGTSTDTQYF.

This clone was counted once. The V and J genes are TRBV4-1 and TRBJ2-5, with D possibly being TRBD2 (6 bases). CDR1 and CDR2 (germline): MGHRA, YSYEKL. V gave up 0 bases and J gave up 0 bases, with 8 bases separating them. The CDR3 totals 15 residues. The CDR3 sequence is CASSQDRGYQETQYF. CDR3 DNA: TGCGCCAGCAGCCAAGATCGGGGGTACCAAGAGACCCAGTACTTC.

In its sample, this clone was seen a few times. In nucleotides, the CDR3 is TGTGCCAGCAGCGCGGGGATGAGCACTGAAGCTTTCTTT. It is translated as CASSAGMSTEAFF. The J gene is TRBJ1-1, the V gene TRBV7-2; D is ambiguous. Trimming removed 5 bases from V and 4 bases from J, with 11 bases in between. Germline loops: CDR1 SGHTA, CDR2 FQGNSA. The CDR3 has 13 amino acids.

The rearrangement uses TRBV7-2 and TRBJ2-5; D uncertain. Trimming stripped 1 base from V and 4 bases from J, with 10 bases between. Germline V CDR1 and CDR2: SGHTA, FQGNSA. CDR3 size: 14 residues. This CDR3 reads CASSLGSFGETQYF. CDR3 sequence (DNA): TGTGCCAGCAGCTTAGGTAGTTTCGGAGAGACCCAGTACTTC. The full variable domain, rest sourced from reference TRBV7-2 and TRBJ2-5, is GAGVSQSPSNKVTEKGKDVELRCDPISGHTALYWYRQSLGQGLEFLIYFQGNSAPDKSGLPSDRFSAERTGGSVSTLTIQRTQQEDSAVYLCASSLGSFGETQYFGPGTRLLVL.

The CDR3 here is CAWVRGKGTGELFF. The CDR3 DNA follows: TGTGCCTGGGTCCGTGGCAAGGGGACCGGGGAGCTGTTTTTT. The rearrangement joins TRBV30 to TRBJ2-2; D possibly corresponds to TRBD1 (5 bases). This CDR3 region has 14 residues. Between the trimmed V and J ends, which lost 5 bases and 5 bases, there was a span of 15 bases. From germline, CDR1 is GTSNPN and CDR2 SVGIG (reference sequence). The whole variable domain, remainder taken from reference TRBV30 and TRBJ2-2, is SQTIHQWPATLVQPVGSPLSLECTVEGTSNPNLYWYRQAAGRGLQLLFYSVGIGQISSEVPQNLSASRPQDRQFILSSKKLLLSDSGFYLCAWVRGKGTGELFFGEGSRLTVL.

The J gene is TRBJ2-7, the V gene TRBV2, with 10 bases lining up with TRBD2. V shed 6 bases, J shed 4 bases, and the junction held 9 bases outside the gene matches. CDR3 size: 15 residues. The V gene's germline CDR1 is SNHLY and CDR2 FYNNEI. CDR3 coding DNA: TGTGCCAGCAGAGCTAATCTAGCGGGGGTTTACGAGCAGTACTTC. Encoded protein: CASRANLAGVYEQYF.

The V gene is TRBV4-2, the J gene TRBJ2-7; 9 bases line up with TRBD1. V shed 2 bases, J shed 4 bases, and the junction held 6 bases outside the gene matches. The CDR3 consists of 15 residues. Germline V lookup: CDR1 LGHNA, CDR2 YNFKEQ. CDR3 amino acids: CASSQSGTGQYEQYF. The DNA for the CDR3 is TGTGCCAGCAGCCAATCCGGGACAGGGCAATACGAGCAGTACTTC.

The gene calls are TRBV7-9 and TRBJ2-3, with TRBD1 as a possible D gene (5 bases). Trimming removed 2 bases at V and 6 bases at J, with 12 bases between. The CDR3 is 14 residues long. Germline CDR1 SEHNR, CDR2 FQNEAQ (reference sequence). The CDR3 reads CASSLSGATDTQYF. CDR3 bases: TGTGCCAGCAGCTTAAGTGGGGCTACGGATACGCAGTATTTT.

DNA for the CDR3: TGTGCCAGCAGTTTATTTCCAGGGAACACCGGGGAGCTGTTTTTT. It codes for CASSLFPGNTGELFF. The chain uses TRBV28 and TRBJ2-2; D gene uncertain. Germline values: CDR1 MDHEN, CDR2 SYDVKM. The CDR3 runs to 15 residues. V dropped 1 base and J dropped 1 base, with 7 bases sitting between them.

V and J are TRBV5-6 and TRBJ2-7, with TRBD1 matching over 7 bases. J gave up 2 bases and V 3 bases, and 2 bases lay outside the gene matches. Germline CDR1 reads SGHDT; CDR2 reads YYEEEE. The CDR3 is made up of 13 amino acids. CDR3 loop: CASSSGQTYEQYF. CDR3 DNA sequence: TGTGCCAGCAGCTCGGGACAGACCTACGAGCAGTACTTC.

This chain links TRBV11-2 with TRBJ1-1; D is undetermined. The germline V gene has CDR1 SGHAT and CDR2 FQNNGV. The V end was cut by 1 base, the J end by 6 bases, with 9 bases between. The length of the CDR3 is 13 residues. This CDR3 is CASSLGPGSEAFF. Written as DNA, the CDR3 is TGTGCCAGCAGCTTAGGTCCAGGTTCTGAAGCTTTCTTT.

The rearrangement uses TRBV11-3 and TRBJ2-5, with 8 nucleotides matching TRBD2. Germline V gives CDR1 SGHNT, CDR2 YENEEA. The CDR3 contains 16 residues. V was pared by 1 base and J by 1 base, with 5 bases of the junction left unmatched. CDR3: CASSLGSGGLQETQYF. DNA of the CDR3: TGTGCCAGCAGCTTAGGGTCGGGAGGGCTCCAAGAGACCCAGTACTTC.

The chain uses TRBV3-1 (or the pseudogene TRBV3-2) and TRBJ1-6, with 7 bases matching TRBD1. This CDR3 has 14 amino acids. CDR1 LGHDT and CDR2 YNNKEL come from the germline V gene (reference sequence). V was clipped by 3 bases and J by 9 bases; unmatched bases: 5. CDR3 loop: CASSQTGMGSPLHF. CDR3 bases: TGTGCCAGCAGCCAGACAGGGATGGGTTCACCCCTCCACTTT.

CDR3 in DNA: TGTGCTATCGATAGGACAGCTCCCTCTGAAGCTTTCTTT. Protein: CAIDRTAPSEAFF. J is TRBJ1-1 and V is TRBV7-9; TRBD1 might be the D (6 bases). The length of the CDR3 is 13 residues. Germline lookup yields CDR1 SEHNR and CDR2 FQNEAQ (reference sequence).

The rearrangement uses TRBV27 and TRBJ1-1, with TRBD1 as a possible D gene (5 bases). Trimming shortened V by 4 bases and J by 5 bases, and 8 bases separated the two germline ends. The germline V gene encodes CDR1 MNHEY and CDR2 SMNVEV (reference sequence). The CDR3 is 12 amino acids. The CDR3 here is CASSSGFTEAFF. The CDR3 DNA follows: TGTGCCAGCAGTTCAGGGTTTACTGAAGCTTTCTTT.

The chain recombines TRBV6-5 with TRBJ1-3; D remains ambiguous. Germline V gene lookup returns CDR1 MNHEY and CDR2 SVGAGI. Between the trimmed V and J ends, which lost 8 bases and 0 bases, there was a span of 8 bases. The CDR3 is 13 amino acids. The CDR3 loop is CASRLTSGNTIYF. The DNA of the CDR3 is TGTGCCAGCCGACTCACCTCTGGAAACACCATATATTTT.

V is TRBV18 and J is TRBJ2-7; TRBD1 matches 9 bases. Germline-derived CDR1 and CDR2 are KGHSH and LQKENI. This CDR3 region has 14 residues. The V segment lost 5 bases and the J segment 2 bases; nucleotides outside the gene matches: 4. Written as DNA, the CDR3 is TGTGCCAGCTCATCGAGGGACAGGGCCTACGAGCAGTACTTC. It yields the protein CASSSRDRAYEQYF.

The rearrangement uses TRBV2 and TRBJ2-5; no definite D call. This CDR3 has 14 amino acids. With 4 bases removed from V and 5 bases from J, the gap between germline ends came to 14 bases. Germline V gene sequence: CDR1 SNHLY, CDR2 FYNNEI. CDR3 nucleotides: TGTGCCAGCAGTGTTTCTAGAGGCCCGGAGACCCAGTACTTC. It codes for CASSVSRGPETQYF.